The clone carrying this T cell receptor beta chain occurred many times. Time point reported: pre-sensitization, week 0. Treatment in this sample: therapeutic diphenylcyclopropenone sensitization with weekly scalp DPC. Venepuncture was done earlier than the placement of each patch test. Extraction of total RNA was performed on unfractionated whole blood. Trimming pared 2 bases from V and 9 bases from J, leaving 11 bases between. Germline values: CDR1 MDHEN, CDR2 SYDVKM. The CDR3 spans 13 residues. The source of the sample is a study of human T cells and chemical hapten exposure. TCRdb independently ran MiXCR on the RACE reads; one entry per CDR3 protein. The sample records about 300,000 distinct CDR3 sequences, 4.5% to 5.5% being singletons.

The clonotype originates from a woman under 30 with alopecia areata. Some clones in this sample may be carry-over from other donors' samples. Sequenced material: whole blood, taken in connection with sensitization to the hapten diphenylcyclopropenone (DPC). V usage is TRBV28 and J usage is TRBJ2-1; TRBD2 might be the D (5 bases). CDR3 DNA sequence: TGTGCCAGCAGTTTACTACAACGGGGTGAGCAGTTCTTC. This encodes CASSLLQRGEQFF.